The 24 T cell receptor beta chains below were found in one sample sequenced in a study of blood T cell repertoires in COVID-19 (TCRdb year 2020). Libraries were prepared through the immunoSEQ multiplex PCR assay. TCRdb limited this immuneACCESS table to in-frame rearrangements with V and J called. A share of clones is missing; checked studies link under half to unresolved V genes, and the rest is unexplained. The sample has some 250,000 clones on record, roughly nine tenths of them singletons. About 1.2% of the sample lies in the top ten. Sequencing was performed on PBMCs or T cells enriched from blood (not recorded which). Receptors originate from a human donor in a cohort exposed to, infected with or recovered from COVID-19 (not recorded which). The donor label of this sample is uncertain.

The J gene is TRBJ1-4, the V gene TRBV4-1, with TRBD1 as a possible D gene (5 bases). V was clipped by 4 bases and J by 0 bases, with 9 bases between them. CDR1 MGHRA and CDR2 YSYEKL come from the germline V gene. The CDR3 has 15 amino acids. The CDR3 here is CASSPRASTNEKLFF. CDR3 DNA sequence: TGCGCCAGCAGCCCCAGGGCCTCAACTAATGAAAAACTGTTTTTT.

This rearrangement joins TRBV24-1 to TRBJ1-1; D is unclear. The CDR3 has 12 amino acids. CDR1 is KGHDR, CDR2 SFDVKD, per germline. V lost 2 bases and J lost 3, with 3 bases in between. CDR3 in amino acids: CATSDSDTEAFF. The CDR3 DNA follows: TGTGCCACCAGTGATTCGGACACTGAAGCTTTCTTT.

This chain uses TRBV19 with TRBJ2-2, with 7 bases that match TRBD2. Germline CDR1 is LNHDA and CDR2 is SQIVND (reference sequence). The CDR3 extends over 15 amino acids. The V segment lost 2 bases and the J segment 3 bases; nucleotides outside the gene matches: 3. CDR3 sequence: CASSISLADTGELFF. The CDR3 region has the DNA TGTGCCAGTAGTATATCTCTAGCGGACACCGGGGAGCTGTTTTTT.

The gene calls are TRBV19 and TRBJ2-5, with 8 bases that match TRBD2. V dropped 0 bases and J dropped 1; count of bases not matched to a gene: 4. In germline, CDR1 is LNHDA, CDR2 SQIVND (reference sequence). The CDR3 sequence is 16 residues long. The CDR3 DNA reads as TGTGCCAGTAGTATAGATAGCGGGGACCGCCAAGAGACCCAGTACTTC. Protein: CASSIDSGDRQETQYF.

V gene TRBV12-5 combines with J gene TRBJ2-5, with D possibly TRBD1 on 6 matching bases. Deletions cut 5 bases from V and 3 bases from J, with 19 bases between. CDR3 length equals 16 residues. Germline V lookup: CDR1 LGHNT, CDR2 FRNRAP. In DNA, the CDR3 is TGTGCTAGTGGTCCACGGGACATGGGGCCTAAAGAGACCCAGTACTTC. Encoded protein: CASGPRDMGPKETQYF.

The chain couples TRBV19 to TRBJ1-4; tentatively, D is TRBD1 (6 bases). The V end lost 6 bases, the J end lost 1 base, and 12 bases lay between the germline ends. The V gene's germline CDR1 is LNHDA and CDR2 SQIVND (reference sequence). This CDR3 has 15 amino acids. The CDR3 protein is CASSLSGVTNEKLFF. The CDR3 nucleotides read TGTGCCAGTAGCCTATCAGGGGTAACTAATGAAAAACTGTTTTTT.

DNA for the CDR3: TGCGCCAGCAGCTTGGCGGGGTCTAACTATGGCTACACCTTC. Residues: CASSLAGSNYGYTF. The chain links TRBV5-1 to TRBJ1-2, with D unclear. The CDR3 covers 14 residues. The V end lost 0 bases, the J end lost 0 bases, and 6 bases lay between the germline ends. Germline V gene lookup returns CDR1 SGHRS and CDR2 YFSETQ. The whole variable domain, remainder taken from reference TRBV5-1 and TRBJ1-2, is KAGVTQTPRYLIKTRGQQVTLSCSPISGHRSVSWYQQTPGQGLQFLFEYFSETQRNKGNFPGRFSGRQFSNSRSEMNVSTLELGDSALYLCASSLAGSNYGYTFGSGTRLTVV.

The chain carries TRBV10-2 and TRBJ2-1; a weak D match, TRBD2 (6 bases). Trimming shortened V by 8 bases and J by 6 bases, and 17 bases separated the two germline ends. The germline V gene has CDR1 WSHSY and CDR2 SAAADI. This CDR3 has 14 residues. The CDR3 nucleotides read TGCGCCAGCGAATCCGGGACTCCCCCCAATGAGCAGTTCTTC. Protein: CASESGTPPNEQFF.

CDR3 residues: CASMVRTTPEKLFF. The CDR3 nucleotides are TGTGCCAGTATGGTCCGGACAACCCCTGAAAAACTGTTTTTT. The rearrangement uses TRBV19 and TRBJ1-4; the D gene is possibly TRBD1 (5 bases). The V and J ends lost 7 bases and 7 bases respectively, with 16 bases between them. Germline CDR1 and CDR2: LNHDA and SQIVND (reference sequence). The CDR3 has 14 amino acids.

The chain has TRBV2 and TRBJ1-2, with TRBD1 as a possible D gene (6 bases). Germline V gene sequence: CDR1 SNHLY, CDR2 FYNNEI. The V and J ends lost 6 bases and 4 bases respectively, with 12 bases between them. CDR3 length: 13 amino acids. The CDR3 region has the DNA TGTGCCAGCAGCTCCCGGGACATCTATGGCTACACCTTC. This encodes CASSSRDIYGYTF.

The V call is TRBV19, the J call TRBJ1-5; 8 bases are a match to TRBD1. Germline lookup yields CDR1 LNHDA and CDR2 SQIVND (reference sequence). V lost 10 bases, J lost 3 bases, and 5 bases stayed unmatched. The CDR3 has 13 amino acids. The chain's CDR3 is CAISGGLNQPQHF. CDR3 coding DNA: TGTGCCATCTCAGGGGGCCTCAATCAGCCCCAGCATTTT.

The DNA for the CDR3 is TGCGCCAGCAGCCAAGATCCTCGGGGAGGGAACACCGGGGAGCTGTTTTTT. As protein: CASSQDPRGGNTGELFF. The genes are TRBV4-1 and TRBJ2-2; perhaps TRBD2 as D (6 bases). This CDR3 comprises 17 residues. V shed 0 bases and J shed 1 base, with 12 bases lying between them. Per germline, CDR1 MGHRA and CDR2 YSYEKL.

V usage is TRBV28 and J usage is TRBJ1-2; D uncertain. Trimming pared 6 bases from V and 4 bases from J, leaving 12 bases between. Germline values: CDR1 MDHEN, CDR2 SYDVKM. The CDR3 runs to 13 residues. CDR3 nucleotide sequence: TGTGCCAGCAGCGTGGGCGGAGGCTATGGCTACACCTTC. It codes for CASSVGGGYGYTF.

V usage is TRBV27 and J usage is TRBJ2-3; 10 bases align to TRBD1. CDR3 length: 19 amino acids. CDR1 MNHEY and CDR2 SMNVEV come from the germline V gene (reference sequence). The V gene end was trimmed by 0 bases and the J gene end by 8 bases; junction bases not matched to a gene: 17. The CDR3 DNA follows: TGTGCCAGCAGTTTATCGATTACCCCCAGGGACAGGGGCTCTAGTACGCAGTATTTT. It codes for CASSLSITPRDRGSSTQYF.

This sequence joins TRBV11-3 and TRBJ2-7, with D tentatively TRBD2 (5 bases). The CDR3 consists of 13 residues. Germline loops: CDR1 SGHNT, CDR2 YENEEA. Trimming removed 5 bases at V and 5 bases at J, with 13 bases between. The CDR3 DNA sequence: TGTGCCAGCAGCGCCAATATCGGGGACGAGCAGTACTTC. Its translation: CASSANIGDEQYF.

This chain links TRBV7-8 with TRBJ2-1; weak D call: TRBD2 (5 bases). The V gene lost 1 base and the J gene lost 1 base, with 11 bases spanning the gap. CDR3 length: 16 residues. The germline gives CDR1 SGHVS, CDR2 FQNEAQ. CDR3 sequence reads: CASSLGEQGSYNEQFF. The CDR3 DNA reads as TGTGCCAGCAGCTTAGGGGAGCAAGGGTCCTACAATGAGCAGTTCTTC. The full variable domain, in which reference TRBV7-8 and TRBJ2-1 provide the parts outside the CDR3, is GAGVSQSPRYKVAKRGQDVALRCDPISGHVSLFWYQQALGQGPEFLTYFQNEAQLDKSGLPSDRFFAERPEGSVSTLKIQRTQQEDSAVYLCASSLGEQGSYNEQFFGPGTRLTVL.

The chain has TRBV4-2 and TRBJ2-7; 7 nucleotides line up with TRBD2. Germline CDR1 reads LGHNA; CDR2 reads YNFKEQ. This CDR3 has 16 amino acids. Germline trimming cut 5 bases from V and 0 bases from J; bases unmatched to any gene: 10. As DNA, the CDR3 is TGTGCCAGCAGCTCGGAGACTAGCACGAGCTCCTACGAGCAGTACTTC. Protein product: CASSSETSTSSYEQYF.

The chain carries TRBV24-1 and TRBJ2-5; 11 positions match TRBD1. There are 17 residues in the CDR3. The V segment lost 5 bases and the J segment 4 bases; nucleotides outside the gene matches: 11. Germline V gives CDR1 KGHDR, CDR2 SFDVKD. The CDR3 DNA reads TGTGCCACCAGTGCCCTGGCGGGGACAGGGGGGAGAGAGACCCAGTACTTC. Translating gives CATSALAGTGGRETQYF.

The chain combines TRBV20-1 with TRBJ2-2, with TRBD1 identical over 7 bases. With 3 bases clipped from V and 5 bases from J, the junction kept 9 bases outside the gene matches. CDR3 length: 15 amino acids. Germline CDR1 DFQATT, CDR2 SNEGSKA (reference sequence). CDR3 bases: TGCAGTGCTAGTAGGGGGCTCACCGCGACCGGGGAGCTGTTTTTT. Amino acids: CSASRGLTATGELFF.

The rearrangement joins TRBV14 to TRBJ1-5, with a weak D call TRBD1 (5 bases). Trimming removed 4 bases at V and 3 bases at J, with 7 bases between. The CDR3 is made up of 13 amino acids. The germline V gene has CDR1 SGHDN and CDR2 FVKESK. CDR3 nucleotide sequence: TGTGCCAGCAGCCCAGGGAACAATCAGCCCCAGCATTTT. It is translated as CASSPGNNQPQHF.

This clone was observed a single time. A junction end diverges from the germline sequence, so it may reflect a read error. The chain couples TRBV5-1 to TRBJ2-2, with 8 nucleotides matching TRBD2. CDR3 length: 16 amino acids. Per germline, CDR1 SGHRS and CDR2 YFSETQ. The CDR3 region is CASSLGTSPNTGELFF. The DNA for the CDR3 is TGCGCCAGCAGCTTGGGGACTAGCCCGAATACCGGGGAGCTGTTTTTT.

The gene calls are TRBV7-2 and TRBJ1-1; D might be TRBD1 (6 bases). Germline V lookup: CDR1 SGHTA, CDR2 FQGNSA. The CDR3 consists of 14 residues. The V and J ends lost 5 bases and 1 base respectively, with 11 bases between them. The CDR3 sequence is CASSEQGSNTEAFF. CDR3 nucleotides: TGTGCCAGCAGCGAACAGGGTTCGAACACTGAAGCTTTCTTT. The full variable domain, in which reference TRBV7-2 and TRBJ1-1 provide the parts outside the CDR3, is GAGVSQSPSNKVTEKGKDVELRCDPISGHTALYWYRQSLGQGLEFLIYFQGNSAPDKSGLPSDRFSAERTGGSVSTLTIQRTQQEDSAVYLCASSEQGSNTEAFFGQGTRLTVV.

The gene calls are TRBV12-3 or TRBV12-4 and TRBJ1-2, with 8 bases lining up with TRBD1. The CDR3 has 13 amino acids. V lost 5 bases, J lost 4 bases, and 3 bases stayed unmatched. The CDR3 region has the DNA TGTGCCAGCAGTATAGGACAGGGCTATGGCTACACCTTC. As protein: CASSIGQGYGYTF.

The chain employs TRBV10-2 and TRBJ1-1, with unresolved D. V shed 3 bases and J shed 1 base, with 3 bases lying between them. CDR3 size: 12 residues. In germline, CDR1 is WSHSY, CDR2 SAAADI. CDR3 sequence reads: CASSDRNTEAFF. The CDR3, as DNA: TGCGCCAGCAGTGACCGGAACACTGAAGCTTTCTTT.